This is a list of T cell receptor beta chains from one sample in a study of T-cell memory formation after mild COVID-19. TCRdb called the 5' RACE reads again in MiXCR, with one record for every CDR3 protein. The repertoire has 250,000 to 350,000 distinct CDR3 sequences, about a sixth of them found once; the top ten carry 22%. The sample consisted of PBMCs or a T cell subset sorted from them (not recorded which). The receptors derive from a man younger than 35 who had mild COVID-19 (a few samples of this study predate the infection). Cell type and time point are not known. CDR3s include the opening cysteine and the closing phenylalanine or tryptophan. Each record gives: V gene, CDR3 protein.

v_call: TRBV2
cdr3_aa: CASSPGEGASGYTF

v_call: TRBV3-1
cdr3_aa: CASSLPTGGSSGAFF

v_call: TRBV9
cdr3_aa: CASSGPLGGYNEQFF

v_call: TRBV5-1
cdr3_aa: CASSLDRGSYGYTF

v_call: TRBV3-1
cdr3_aa: CASSLRAASPLHF

v_call: TRBV7-9
cdr3_aa: CASNGQGPYEQYF

v_call: TRBV6-6
cdr3_aa: CASRQRGGSPLHF

v_call: TRBV24-1
cdr3_aa: CATSAGGGQPQHF

v_call: TRBV12-3/TRBV12-4
cdr3_aa: CASSPPGISAFF

v_call: TRBV7-2
cdr3_aa: CASSPGAGQRFYEQYF

v_call: TRBV7-2
cdr3_aa: CASSLAGTGNTIYF

v_call: TRBV6-5
cdr3_aa: CASSTVGGGELFF

v_call: TRBV7-9
cdr3_aa: CASTEGRSTDTQYF

v_call: TRBV7-2
cdr3_aa: CASRFAGGFTEAFF

v_call: TRBV30
cdr3_aa: CAWSPSSGGQYF

v_call: TRBV6-5
cdr3_aa: CASSYMGGASDTQYF

v_call: TRBV5-1
cdr3_aa: CASSLAPGGGSETQYF

v_call: TRBV15
cdr3_aa: CATSRVGGVTGELFF

v_call: TRBV5-4
cdr3_aa: CASSWSGVETQYF

v_call: TRBV5-1
cdr3_aa: CASSLGGTHNEQFF

v_call: TRBV7-2
cdr3_aa: CATNSMGGATDTQYF

v_call: TRBV19
cdr3_aa: CASAQGAEDTQYF

v_call: TRBV6-6
cdr3_aa: CASSVHGGYTF

v_call: TRBV5-1
cdr3_aa: CASSRASGGVSTDTQYF

v_call: TRBV4-1
cdr3_aa: CASSQDPGQGSHEQFF

v_call: TRBV5-1
cdr3_aa: CASSPGPTHEQFF

v_call: TRBV11-2
cdr3_aa: CASSLTGLEQYF

v_call: TRBV19
cdr3_aa: CASSMTGSGGTEAFF

v_call: TRBV7-9
cdr3_aa: CASRKEGRVNYGYTF

v_call: TRBV7-3
cdr3_aa: CASSKRQGVNTEAFF

v_call: TRBV7-6
cdr3_aa: CASSLEAGFLHGYTF

v_call: TRBV12-3/TRBV12-4
cdr3_aa: CASSSDGSSGNTIYF

v_call: TRBV6-1
cdr3_aa: CASSELRGANVLTF

v_call: TRBV7-2
cdr3_aa: CASQDAYNEQFF

v_call: TRBV12-3/TRBV12-4
cdr3_aa: CASSLGGVRWADTQYF

v_call: TRBV6-2/TRBV6-3
cdr3_aa: CASSRGTVGTGELFF

v_call: TRBV2
cdr3_aa: CASRPGHLNNEQFF

v_call: TRBV7-2
cdr3_aa: CASSPGGPYNSPLHF

v_call: TRBV20-1
cdr3_aa: CSANEGGLGETQYF

v_call: TRBV3-1
cdr3_aa: CASSQAGAGNEQFF

v_call: TRBV20-1
cdr3_aa: CSDRGLVTGELFF

v_call: TRBV7-2
cdr3_aa: CASSLQSGGNTGELFF

v_call: TRBV7-2
cdr3_aa: CASSRVGPNQPQHF

v_call: TRBV12-3/TRBV12-4
cdr3_aa: CASSLKLAGPTDTQYF

v_call: TRBV12-3/TRBV12-4
cdr3_aa: CASSSQGNNSPLHF

v_call: TRBV12-3/TRBV12-4
cdr3_aa: CASSITGIRSEQFF

v_call: TRBV18
cdr3_aa: CASSPRGGEGEQFF

v_call: TRBV7-9
cdr3_aa: CASSSRRSNTGAFF

v_call: TRBV9
cdr3_aa: CASSLSGGSYGYTF

v_call: TRBV7-2
cdr3_aa: CASSQGTAKNIQYF

v_call: TRBV7-9
cdr3_aa: CASSLGREAAKNIQYF

v_call: TRBV4-1
cdr3_aa: CASSQASTGELFF

v_call: TRBV4-2
cdr3_aa: CASSPNRVNTEAFF

v_call: TRBV19
cdr3_aa: CASSIQRYRTGENIQYF

v_call: TRBV20-1
cdr3_aa: CSVPTGNEKLFF

v_call: TRBV18
cdr3_aa: CASSPEGRRLPYEQYF

v_call: TRBV4-1
cdr3_aa: CASSQENTGELFF

v_call: TRBV11-2
cdr3_aa: CASSPTSLSGNTIYF

v_call: TRBV11-2
cdr3_aa: CASTTSGVRTTEAFF